Presented here are 5 T cell receptor beta chains from one specimen sequenced in a study of blood T cell repertoires in COVID-19. Here immunoSEQ multiplex PCR was the method, and the copy in TCRdb shows in-frame clones only, minus some. Of some 150,000 clones detected, roughly 89% appear once; the ten largest clones hold 0.75% to 0.95%. Input material: peripheral blood. All receptors come from a woman in her forties or fifties with acute or convalescent COVID-19.

The V call is TRBV27, the J call TRBJ1-6; D not certain. Trimming left V 3 bases short and J 6 bases short, with 12 bases between. This CDR3 is 15 amino acids long. Germline assignment: CDR1 MNHEY and CDR2 SMNVEV (reference sequence). The CDR3 nucleotides are TGTGCCAGCAGTTTGAACAGACCTATTAATTCACCCCTCCACTTT. Translation: CASSLNRPINSPLHF.

The count of this clone is one. CDR3 amino acids: CASSQTVTGVSSNQPQHF. The CDR3, as DNA: TGTGCCAGCAGTCAAACTGTCACAGGGGTGTCTAGCAATCAGCCCCAGCATTTT. This chain uses TRBV6-6 with TRBJ1-5, with TRBD1 identical over 7 bases. The CDR3 has 18 amino acids. Trimming removed 5 bases from V and 0 bases from J; junction bases left unmatched: 13. Germline V gene data show CDR1 as MNHNY and CDR2 as SVGAGI (reference sequence).

The gene calls are TRBV19 and TRBJ2-7; perhaps TRBD1 as D (6 bases). The CDR3 sequence is 15 residues long. CDR1 is LNHDA, CDR2 SQIVND, per germline (reference sequence). Trimming removed 6 bases from V and 5 bases from J, with 20 bases in between. The CDR3 loop is CASSLVGGATHEQYF. In DNA form, the CDR3 reads TGTGCCAGTAGCTTAGTTGGGGGCGCAACCCACGAGCAGTACTTC.

The V and J genes are TRBV7-9 and TRBJ1-6; D unclear. Looked up from germline, CDR1 is SEHNR and CDR2 is FQNEAQ (reference sequence). Trimming took off 4 bases at V and 10 bases at J, with 11 bases between the two ends. The CDR3 length is 13 residues. The CDR3 DNA reads TGTGCCAGCAGCTCCGAGGGAAGGTCACCCCTCCACTTT. This codes for CASSSEGRSPLHF.

The chain uses TRBV6-4 and TRBJ2-1, with 12 nucleotides matching TRBD2. V gave up 6 bases and J gave up 10 bases; unmatched junction bases: 10. CDR1 MRHNA and CDR2 SNTAGT come from the germline V gene. The CDR3 has 15 residues. The CDR3 DNA is TGTGCCAGCAGCCAAGAGGCTAGCGGGGGGGACGAGCAGTTCTTC. Its translation: CASSQEASGGDEQFF.